These 13 T cell receptor beta chains came from one sample sequenced in a study of Graves' ophthalmopathy and Graves' hyperthyroidism. Transcripts of RNA were the source for amplifying TCR beta CDR3 regions. First-round RT-PCR employed HTBI primers, with a second-round multiplex PCR after it. MiXCR, applied by TCRdb to the multiplex PCR reads, yields one record per CDR3 protein. The table lists about 220,000 distinct CDR3 sequences, about 22% of them singletons. The specimen was peripheral blood. Source of these receptors: a woman in her forties or fifties with Graves' ophthalmopathy.

J is TRBJ2-7 and V is TRBV6-1; D is perhaps TRBD1 or TRBD2 (5 bases each). In germline, CDR1 is MNHNS, CDR2 SASEGT. The CDR3 runs to 15 residues. V lost 0 bases and J 6 bases, leaving 15 bases between the germline ends. The CDR3 region is CASSEAGPSLSEQYF. DNA for the CDR3: TGTGCCAGCAGTGAAGCGGGACCGTCACTCTCCGAGCAGTACTTC.

This clonotype was picked up many times. This chain connects TRBV20-1 to TRBJ2-7; TRBD2 is a possible D gene (5 bases). Germline loops: CDR1 DFQATT, CDR2 SNEGSKA (reference sequence). The CDR3 has 15 amino acids. V lost 0 bases and J lost 0, with 12 bases in between. The CDR3 DNA follows: TGCAGTGCTAGAGATTCAGGTGGACTCTCCTACGAGCAGTACTTC. It encodes CSARDSGGLSYEQYF.

The chain recombines TRBV29-1 with TRBJ2-7; D is ambiguous. V lost 4 bases, J lost 3 bases, and 7 bases lay in between. Per the germline V gene, CDR1 is SQVTM and CDR2 is ANQGSEA. CDR3 length: 11 amino acids. The CDR3 DNA follows: TGCAGCGTTGGGCAGAACTACGAGCAGTACTTC. Residues: CSVGQNYEQYF.

This clonotype was seen at least ten times. V gene TRBV7-3 combines with J gene TRBJ1-5; TRBD1 agrees at 7 bases. V was clipped by 1 base and J by 1 base; unmatched bases: 4. The CDR3 is 16 residues long. Germline values: CDR1 SGHTA, CDR2 FQGTGA. The CDR3, as DNA: TGTGCCAGCAGCTTAAGCGACAGGGCAAGCAATCAGCCCCAGCATTTT. Its protein product is CASSLSDRASNQPQHF.

There are many counts of this clonotype. V is TRBV2 and J is TRBJ2-7, with a weak D call TRBD1 (6 bases). The CDR3 is 15 residues long. Trimming removed 7 bases at V and 3 bases at J, with 19 bases between. The germline V gene encodes CDR1 SNHLY and CDR2 FYNNEI. The CDR3 here is CASTRQVSQIYEQYF. As DNA, the CDR3 is TGTGCCAGCACACGACAGGTCAGTCAAATCTACGAGCAGTACTTC.

This chain uses TRBV20-1 with TRBJ1-1; D gene ambiguous. CDR3 length: 12 amino acids. Germline CDR1 DFQATT, CDR2 SNEGSKA (reference sequence). V was cut by 5 bases and J by 3 bases, with 10 bases left in between. The CDR3 spells CSAHGMDTEAFF. CDR3 nucleotides: TGCAGTGCTCACGGAATGGACACTGAAGCTTTCTTT.

V usage is TRBV11-2 and J usage is TRBJ1-3; TRBD1 matches 7 bases. The germline CDR1 and CDR2 sequences are SGHAT and FQNNGV. The CDR3 consists of 16 residues. With V trimmed by 5 bases and J by 4 bases, 11 bases remained unmatched. The chain's CDR3 is CASSPGGQRIGNTIYF. CDR3 nucleotides: TGTGCCAGCAGCCCGGGGGGACAGCGGATCGGAAACACCATATATTTT.

The table lists this clonotype with many counts. The rearrangement joins TRBV9 to TRBJ1-2, with 10 positions matching TRBD1. J lost 2 bases, V lost 5 bases, and 6 bases had no gene match. The CDR3 has 15 residues. Germline V gives CDR1 SGDLS, CDR2 YYNGEE. CDR3 sequence: CASRRGQGKNYGYTF. For the CDR3, the DNA is TGTGCCAGCAGACGGGGACAGGGGAAAAACTATGGCTACACCTTC.

This clonotype is a singleton in its sample. The chain links TRBV11-1 to TRBJ2-7, with 7 bases lining up with TRBD2. After removal of 1 base from V and 5 bases from J, the junction contained 11 bases not matched to a gene. Germline V lookup: CDR1 SGHAT, CDR2 FQDESV (reference sequence). The CDR3 runs 16 residues. The CDR3 sequence is CASSLVGQAGEDEQYF. The CDR3 bases are TGTGCCAGCAGCTTAGTTGGGCAGGCGGGAGAAGACGAGCAGTACTTC.

This clonotype was recorded many times. The chain employs TRBV19 and TRBJ2-2; TRBD1 matches 9 bases. V dropped 6 bases and J dropped 5; count of bases not matched to a gene: 10. The CDR3 contains 16 residues. Germline CDR1 and CDR2: LNHDA and SQIVND (reference sequence). This CDR3 is CASRQGTGRVTGELFF. Written as DNA, the CDR3 is TGTGCCAGTAGACAAGGGACAGGGAGAGTTACCGGGGAGCTGTTTTTT.

V and J are TRBV28 and TRBJ1-1, with TRBD1 as a possible D gene (6 bases). Germline-derived CDR1 and CDR2 are MDHEN and SYDVKM. Trimming took off 6 bases at V and 5 bases at J, with 10 bases between the two ends. The CDR3 has 12 residues. The CDR3 nucleotides are TGTGCCAGCAGGATAAGGGGGACTGAAGCTTTCTTT. It yields the protein CASRIRGTEAFF. Looking up the rest from reference TRBV28 and TRBJ1-1 gives the full variable domain: DVKVTQSSRYLVKRTGEKVFLECVQDMDHENMFWYRQDPGLGLRLIYFSYDVKMKEKGDIPEGYSVSREKKERFSLILESASTNQTSMYLCASRIRGTEAFFGQGTRLTVV.

This clonotype was recorded at least ten times. This chain connects TRBV11-1 to TRBJ2-7; 7 bases line up with TRBD2. Per the germline V gene, CDR1 is SGHAT and CDR2 is FQDESV (reference sequence). This CDR3 comprises 16 residues. The trim removed 5 bases at V and 4 bases at J, leaving 14 bases unmatched. CDR3 bases: TGTGCCAGCAGCCCGGGGGAGGGCCAACTACCTTACGAGCAGTACTTC. Amino acids: CASSPGEGQLPYEQYF.

This clonotype was counted ten times or more. As DNA, the CDR3 is TGTGCCAGCAGTTACTCTTTTGGAAACACCATATATTTT. Its translation: CASSYSFGNTIYF. The V call is TRBV6-5, the J call TRBJ1-3; D is ambiguous. Germline CDR1 and CDR2: MNHEY and SVGAGI. This CDR3 has 13 residues. Trimming left V 0 bases short and J 3 bases short, with 3 bases between.